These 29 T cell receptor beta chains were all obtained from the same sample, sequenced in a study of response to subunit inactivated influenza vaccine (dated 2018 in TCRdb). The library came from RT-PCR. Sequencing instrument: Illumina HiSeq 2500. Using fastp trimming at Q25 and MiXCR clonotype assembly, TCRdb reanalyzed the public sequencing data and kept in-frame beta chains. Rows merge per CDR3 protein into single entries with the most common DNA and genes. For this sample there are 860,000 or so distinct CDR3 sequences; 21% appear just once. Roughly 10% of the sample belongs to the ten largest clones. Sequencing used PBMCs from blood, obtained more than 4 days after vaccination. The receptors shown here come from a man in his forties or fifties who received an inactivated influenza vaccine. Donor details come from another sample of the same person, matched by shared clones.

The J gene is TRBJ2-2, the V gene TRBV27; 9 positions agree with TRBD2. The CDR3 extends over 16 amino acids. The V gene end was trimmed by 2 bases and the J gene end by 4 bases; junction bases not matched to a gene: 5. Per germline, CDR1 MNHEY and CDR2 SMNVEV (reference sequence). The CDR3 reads CASSLIAGASTGELFF. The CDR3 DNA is TGTGCCAGCAGTTTAATAGCGGGAGCATCCACCGGGGAGCTGTTTTTT.

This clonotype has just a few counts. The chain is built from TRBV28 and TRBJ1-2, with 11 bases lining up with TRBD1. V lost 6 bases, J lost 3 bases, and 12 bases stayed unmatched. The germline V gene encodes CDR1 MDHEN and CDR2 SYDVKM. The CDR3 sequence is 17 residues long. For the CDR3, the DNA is TGTGCCAGCAGCGAAGGGACAGGGGGAGCAGGAGACTATGGCTACACCTTC. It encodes CASSEGTGGAGDYGYTF.

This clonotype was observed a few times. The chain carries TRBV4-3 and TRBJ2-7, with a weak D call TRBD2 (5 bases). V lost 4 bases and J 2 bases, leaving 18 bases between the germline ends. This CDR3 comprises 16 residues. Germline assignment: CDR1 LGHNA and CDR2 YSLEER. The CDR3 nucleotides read TGCGCCAGCAGCCTCCAGGTTGGGCGGGCCACCTACGAGCAGTACTTC. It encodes CASSLQVGRATYEQYF.

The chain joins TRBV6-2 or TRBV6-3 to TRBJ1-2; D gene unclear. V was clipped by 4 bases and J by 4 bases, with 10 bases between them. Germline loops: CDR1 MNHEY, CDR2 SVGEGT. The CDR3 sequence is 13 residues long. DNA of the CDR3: TGTGCCAGCAGTTTTGAGGCGGGCTATGGCTACACCTTC. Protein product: CASSFEAGYGYTF.

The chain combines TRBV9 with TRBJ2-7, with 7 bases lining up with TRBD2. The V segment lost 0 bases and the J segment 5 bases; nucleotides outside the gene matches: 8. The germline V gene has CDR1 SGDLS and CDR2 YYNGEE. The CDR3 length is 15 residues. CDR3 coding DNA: TGTGCCAGCAGCGTAGGGGGCGGGAGAGGACACGAGCAGTACTTC. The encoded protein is CASSVGGGRGHEQYF.

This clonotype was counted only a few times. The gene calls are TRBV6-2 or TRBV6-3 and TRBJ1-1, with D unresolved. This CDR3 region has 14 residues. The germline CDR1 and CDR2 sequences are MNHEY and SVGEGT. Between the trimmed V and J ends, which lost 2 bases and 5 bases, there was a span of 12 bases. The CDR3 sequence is CASSYVSAPTEAFF. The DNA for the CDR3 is TGTGCCAGCAGTTACGTGTCCGCACCGACTGAAGCTTTCTTT.

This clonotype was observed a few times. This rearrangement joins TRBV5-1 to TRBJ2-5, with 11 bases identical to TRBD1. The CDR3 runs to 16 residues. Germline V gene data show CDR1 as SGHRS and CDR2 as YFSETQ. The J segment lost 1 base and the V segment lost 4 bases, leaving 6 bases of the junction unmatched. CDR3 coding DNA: TGCGCCAGCAGCACGGACAGGGGGCGGGCCCAAGAGACCCAGTACTTC. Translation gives CASSTDRGRAQETQYF.

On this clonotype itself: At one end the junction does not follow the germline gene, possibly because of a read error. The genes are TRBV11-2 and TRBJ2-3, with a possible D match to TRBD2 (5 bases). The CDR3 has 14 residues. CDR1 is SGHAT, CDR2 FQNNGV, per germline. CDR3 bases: TGTGCCAGCAGCCTAGAGGGCTTCACAGATACGCAGTATTTT. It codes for CASSLEGFTDTQYF.

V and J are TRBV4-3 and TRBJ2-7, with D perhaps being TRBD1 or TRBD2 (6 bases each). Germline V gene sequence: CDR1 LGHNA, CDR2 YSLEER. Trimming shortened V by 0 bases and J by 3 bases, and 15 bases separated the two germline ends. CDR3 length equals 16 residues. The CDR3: CASSQDWGDTIYEQYF. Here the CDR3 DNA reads TGCGCCAGCAGCCAAGATTGGGGGGACACGATCTACGAGCAGTACTTC.

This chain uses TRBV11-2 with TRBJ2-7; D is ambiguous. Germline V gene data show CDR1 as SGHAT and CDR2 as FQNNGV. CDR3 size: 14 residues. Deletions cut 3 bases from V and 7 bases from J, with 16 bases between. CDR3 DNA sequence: TGTGCCAGCAGCTTCTGGAGTTCTGACGGGGAGCAGTACTTC. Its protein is CASSFWSSDGEQYF.

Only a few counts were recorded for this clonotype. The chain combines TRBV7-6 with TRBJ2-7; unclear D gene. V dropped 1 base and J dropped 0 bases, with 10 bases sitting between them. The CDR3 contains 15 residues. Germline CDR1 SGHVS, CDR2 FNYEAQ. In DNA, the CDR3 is TGTGCCAGCAGCTTAGGCGAGGCACCCTCCTACGAGCAGTACTTC. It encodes CASSLGEAPSYEQYF.

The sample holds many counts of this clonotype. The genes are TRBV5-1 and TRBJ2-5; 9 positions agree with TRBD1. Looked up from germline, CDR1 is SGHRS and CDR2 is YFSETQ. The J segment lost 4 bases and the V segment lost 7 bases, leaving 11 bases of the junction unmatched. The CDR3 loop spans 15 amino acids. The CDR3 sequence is CASELDRGAGETQYF. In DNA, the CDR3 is TGCGCCAGCGAACTCGACAGGGGGGCTGGAGAGACCCAGTACTTC. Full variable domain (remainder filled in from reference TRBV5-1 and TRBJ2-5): KAGVTQTPRYLIKTRGQQVTLSCSPISGHRSVSWYQQTPGQGLQFLFEYFSETQRNKGNFPGRFSGRQFSNSRSEMNVSTLELGDSALYLCASELDRGAGETQYFGPGTRLLVL.

CDR3 amino acids: CASSYLGQGDTEAFF. CDR3 coding DNA: TGTGCCAGCAGTTATCTCGGACAGGGTGACACTGAAGCTTTCTTT. The chain is built from TRBV6-5 and TRBJ1-1, with TRBD1 identical over 8 bases. J lost 3 bases, V lost 3 bases, and 6 bases had no gene match. The CDR3 is 15 residues long. The germline gives CDR1 MNHEY, CDR2 SVGAGI.

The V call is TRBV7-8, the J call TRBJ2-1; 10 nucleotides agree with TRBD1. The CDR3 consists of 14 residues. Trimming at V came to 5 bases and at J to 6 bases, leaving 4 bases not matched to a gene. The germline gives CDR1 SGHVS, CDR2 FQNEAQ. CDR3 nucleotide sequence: TGTGCCAGCAGCGGCCGGACAGGGGGCAATGAGCAGTTCTTC. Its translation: CASSGRTGGNEQFF.

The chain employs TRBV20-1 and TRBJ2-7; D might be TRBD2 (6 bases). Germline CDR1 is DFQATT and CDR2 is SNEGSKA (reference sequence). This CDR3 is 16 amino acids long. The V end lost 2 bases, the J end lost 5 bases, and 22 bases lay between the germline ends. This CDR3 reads CSARNARYVADNEQYF. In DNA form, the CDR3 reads TGCAGTGCTAGAAACGCCCGGTATGTAGCGGACAACGAGCAGTACTTC.

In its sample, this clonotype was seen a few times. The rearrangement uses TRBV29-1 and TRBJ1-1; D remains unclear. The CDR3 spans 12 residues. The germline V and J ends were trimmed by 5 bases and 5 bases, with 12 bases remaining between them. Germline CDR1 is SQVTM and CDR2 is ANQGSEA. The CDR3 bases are TGCAGCGTTCCGTGGCGGGAGACTGAAGCTTTCTTT. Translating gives CSVPWRETEAFF. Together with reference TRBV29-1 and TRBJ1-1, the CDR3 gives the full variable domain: SAVISQKPSRDICQRGTSLTIQCQVDSQVTMMFWYRQQPGQSLTLIATANQGSEATYESGFVIDKFPISRPNLTFSTLTVSNMSPEDSSIYLCSVPWRETEAFFGQGTRLTVV.

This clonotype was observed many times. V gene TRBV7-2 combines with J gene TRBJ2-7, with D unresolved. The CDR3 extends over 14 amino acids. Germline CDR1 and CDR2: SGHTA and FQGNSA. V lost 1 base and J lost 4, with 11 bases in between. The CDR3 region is CASSLVSSLYEQYF. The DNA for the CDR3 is TGTGCCAGCAGCTTAGTTTCCTCTCTGTACGAGCAGTACTTC.

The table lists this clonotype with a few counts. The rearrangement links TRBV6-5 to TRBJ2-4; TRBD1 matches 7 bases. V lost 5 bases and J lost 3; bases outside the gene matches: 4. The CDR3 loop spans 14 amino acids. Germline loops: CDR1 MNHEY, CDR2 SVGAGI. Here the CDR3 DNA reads TGTGCCAGCAGTAACCGGGACAGCAAAAACATTCAGTACTTC. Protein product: CASSNRDSKNIQYF.

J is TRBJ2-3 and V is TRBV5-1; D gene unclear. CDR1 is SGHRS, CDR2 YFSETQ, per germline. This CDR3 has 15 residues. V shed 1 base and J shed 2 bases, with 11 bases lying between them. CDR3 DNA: TGCGCCAGCAGCTTGTCGAGGAGTTTCACAGATACGCAGTATTTT. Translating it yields CASSLSRSFTDTQYF.

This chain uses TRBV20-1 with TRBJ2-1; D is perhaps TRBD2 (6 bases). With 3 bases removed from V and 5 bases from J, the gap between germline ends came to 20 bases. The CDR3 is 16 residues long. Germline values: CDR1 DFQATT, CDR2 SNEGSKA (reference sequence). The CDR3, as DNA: TGCAGTGCTAGGGGAGGTGGGAACCCCTTCGACAATGAGCAGTTCTTC. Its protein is CSARGGGNPFDNEQFF.

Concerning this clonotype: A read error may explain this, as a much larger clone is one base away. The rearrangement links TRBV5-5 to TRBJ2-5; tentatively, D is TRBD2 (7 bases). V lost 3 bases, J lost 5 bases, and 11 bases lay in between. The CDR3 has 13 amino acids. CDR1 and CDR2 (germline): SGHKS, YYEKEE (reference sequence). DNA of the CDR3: TGTGCCAGCAGCTGGGGGGGCCTGGAGACCCAGTACTTC. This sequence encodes CASSWGGLETQYF.

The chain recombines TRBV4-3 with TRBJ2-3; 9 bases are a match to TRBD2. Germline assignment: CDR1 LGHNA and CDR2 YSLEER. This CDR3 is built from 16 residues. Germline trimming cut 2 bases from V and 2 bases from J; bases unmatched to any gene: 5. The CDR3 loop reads CASSQFSGGLTDTQYF. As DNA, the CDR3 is TGCGCCAGCAGCCAATTTAGCGGGGGCCTCACAGATACGCAGTATTTT.

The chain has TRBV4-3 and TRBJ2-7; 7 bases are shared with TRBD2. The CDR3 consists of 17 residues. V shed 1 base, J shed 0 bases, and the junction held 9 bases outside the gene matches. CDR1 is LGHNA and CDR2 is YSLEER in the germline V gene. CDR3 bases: TGCGCCAGCAGCCAAGGGCGGCCTAGCGGTTACTCCTACGAGCAGTACTTC. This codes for CASSQGRPSGYSYEQYF.

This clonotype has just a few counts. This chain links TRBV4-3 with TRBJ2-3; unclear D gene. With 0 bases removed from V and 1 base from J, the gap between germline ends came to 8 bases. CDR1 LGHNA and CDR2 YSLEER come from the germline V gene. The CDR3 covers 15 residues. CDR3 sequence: CASSQETARTDTQYF. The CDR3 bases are TGCGCCAGCAGCCAAGAAACAGCTCGCACAGATACGCAGTATTTT.

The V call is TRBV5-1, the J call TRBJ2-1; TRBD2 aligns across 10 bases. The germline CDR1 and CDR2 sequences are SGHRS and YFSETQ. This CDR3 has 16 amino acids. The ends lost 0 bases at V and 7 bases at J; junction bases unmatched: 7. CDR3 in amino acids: CASSLAVTSGSNEQFF. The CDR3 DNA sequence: TGCGCCAGCAGCTTGGCGGTGACTAGCGGGTCAAATGAGCAGTTCTTC.

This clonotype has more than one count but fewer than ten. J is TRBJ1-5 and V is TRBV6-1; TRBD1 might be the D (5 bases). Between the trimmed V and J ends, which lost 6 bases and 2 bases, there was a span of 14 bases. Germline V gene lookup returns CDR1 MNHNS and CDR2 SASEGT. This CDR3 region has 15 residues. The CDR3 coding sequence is TGTGCCAGCAGCCCGGGGGAGCAGGGCAATCAGCCCCAGCATTTT. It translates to CASSPGEQGNQPQHF.

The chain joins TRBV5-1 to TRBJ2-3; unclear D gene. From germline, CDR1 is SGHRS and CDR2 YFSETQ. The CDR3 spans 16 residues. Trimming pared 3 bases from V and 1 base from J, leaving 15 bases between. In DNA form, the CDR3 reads TGCGCCAGCAGCTCCTCACAGTCTAGGGGCACAGATACGCAGTATTTT. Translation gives CASSSSQSRGTDTQYF.

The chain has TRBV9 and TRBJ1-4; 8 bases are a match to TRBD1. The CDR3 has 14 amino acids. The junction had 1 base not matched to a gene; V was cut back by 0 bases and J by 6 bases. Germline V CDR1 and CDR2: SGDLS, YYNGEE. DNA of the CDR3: TGTGCCAGCAGCGTAGGGGACAGGTATGAAAAACTGTTTTTT. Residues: CASSVGDRYEKLFF.

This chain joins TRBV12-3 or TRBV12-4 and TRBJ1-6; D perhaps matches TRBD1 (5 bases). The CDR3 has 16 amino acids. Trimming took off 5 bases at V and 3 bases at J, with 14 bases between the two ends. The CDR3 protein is CASSKDSPGYNSPLHF. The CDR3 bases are TGTGCCAGCAGTAAAGACAGCCCGGGCTATAATTCACCCCTCCACTTT.